The 19 T cell receptor beta chains below come from one sample, sequenced in a study of blood T cell repertoires in COVID-19. Produced via immunoSEQ multiplex PCR; TCRdb's table is partial and in-frame only. The repertoire holds about 170,000 clones, with under 80% as singletons. What was sequenced was peripheral blood. The receptors stem from a woman over 75 with acute or convalescent COVID-19.

The chain couples TRBV19 to TRBJ2-1, with 11 positions matching TRBD2. With V trimmed by 5 bases and J by 4 bases, 7 bases remained unmatched. This CDR3 spans 16 amino acids. Germline CDR1 reads LNHDA; CDR2 reads SQIVND (reference sequence). The CDR3 sequence: CASSGGGTSGYNEQFF. CDR3 DNA sequence: TGTGCCAGTAGTGGGGGAGGGACTAGCGGATACAATGAGCAGTTCTTC.

The chain recombines TRBV5-1 with TRBJ2-1, with 7 nucleotides matching TRBD1. V gave up 4 bases and J gave up 7 bases; unmatched junction bases: 8. This CDR3 region has 14 residues. The germline V gene encodes CDR1 SGHRS and CDR2 YFSETQ. CDR3 sequence (DNA): TGCGCCAGCAGCGACACAATACAGGGGAATGAGCAGTTCTTC. Translation gives CASSDTIQGNEQFF.

The chain joins TRBV3-1 (or the pseudogene TRBV3-2) to TRBJ2-4, with a weak D call TRBD2 (6 bases). V lost 5 bases and J 6 bases, leaving 17 bases between the germline ends. Germline CDR1 LGHDT, CDR2 YNNKEL (reference sequence). The CDR3 length is 15 residues. This chain's CDR3 is CASSFQPGAGNIQYF. For the CDR3, the DNA is TGTGCCAGCAGCTTCCAACCGGGAGCCGGAAACATTCAGTACTTC.

The genes are TRBV5-4 and TRBJ2-5; the match to TRBD2 covers 7 bases. V shed 4 bases, J shed 5 bases, and the junction held 11 bases outside the gene matches. The CDR3 consists of 15 residues. CDR1 is SGHNT and CDR2 is YYREEE in the germline V gene (reference sequence). In DNA form, the CDR3 reads TGTGCCAGCAGCCGGTCGGGGGGTCCGTTGGAGACCCAGTACTTC. It codes for CASSRSGGPLETQYF.

The rearrangement joins TRBV6-6 to TRBJ2-4; the D gene is possibly TRBD2 (5 bases). V was pared by 5 bases and J by 6 bases, with 20 bases between. CDR3 length: 16 amino acids. The germline V gene encodes CDR1 MNHNY and CDR2 SVGAGI (reference sequence). The CDR3 region has the DNA TGTGCCAGCAGTCGATACACAGCCGGGAAATCAAACATTCAGTACTTC. Translating it yields CASSRYTAGKSNIQYF.

As concerns this clone: The conserved final phenylalanine or tryptophan is absent from the CDR3, which likely points to a read error. The DNA is left out, because the CDR3 cannot be placed on it with certainty; the CDR3 is given as TCRdb lists it. The chain couples TRBV28 to TRBJ1-5; the D call of TRBD1 is as the table states it, not checked on the DNA. Germline V gives CDR1 MDHEN, CDR2 SYDVKM. Including both end residues, the CDR3 is 12 amino acids long. The CDR3 loop reads CASSSADRRHQL.

In its sample, this clone was seen once. The chain combines TRBV27 with TRBJ2-5; D perhaps matches TRBD2 (5 bases). The CDR3 loop spans 13 amino acids. In germline, CDR1 is MNHEY, CDR2 SMNVEV (reference sequence). V dropped 3 bases and J dropped 5 bases, with 10 bases sitting between them. The chain's CDR3 is CASSFRGRETQYF. CDR3 sequence (DNA): TGTGCCAGCAGTTTTCGAGGGCGGGAGACCCAGTACTTC.

This clone was recorded a few times. The rearrangement links TRBV29-1 to TRBJ2-1, with TRBD1 identical over 8 bases. Per germline, CDR1 SQVTM and CDR2 ANQGSEA. The ends lost 7 bases at V and 7 bases at J; junction bases unmatched: 0. CDR3 length: 10 amino acids. This chain's CDR3 is CSGTGNEQFF. The CDR3 DNA reads TGCAGCGGGACAGGGAATGAGCAGTTCTTC.

This clone was observed a handful of times. The chain joins TRBV6-6 to TRBJ1-1, with 8 bases lining up with TRBD1. This CDR3 has 14 amino acids. Germline CDR1 MNHNY, CDR2 SVGAGI (reference sequence). The V gene end was trimmed by 6 bases and the J gene end by 6 bases; junction bases not matched to a gene: 9. The CDR3 nucleotides are TGTGCCAGCAGAGGCACAGGGGGTCTACCTGAAGCTTTCTTT. Amino acid sequence: CASRGTGGLPEAFF.

V and J are TRBV21-1 and TRBJ2-1; the table assigns TRBD1, which was not confirmed against the DNA. TRBV21-1 is annotated as a pseudogene. The CDR3 runs 12 residues. This CDR3 is CASSTRHNEQFF. CDR3 in DNA: TGTGCCAGCAGCACCAGGCACAATGAGCAGTTCTTC.

This clone was seen more than once but under ten times. The V and J genes are TRBV29-1 and TRBJ1-1; the match to TRBD1 covers 7 bases. J was trimmed by 3 bases and V by 7 bases; bases with no gene match: 8. Per the germline V gene, CDR1 is SQVTM and CDR2 is ANQGSEA. This CDR3 contains 13 residues. The CDR3 loop reads CSGNRQGDTEAFF. CDR3 sequence (DNA): TGCAGCGGGAACCGTCAGGGGGACACTGAAGCTTTCTTT.

The genes are TRBV25-1 and TRBJ1-4; 10 bases line up with TRBD1. The germline gives CDR1 MGHDK, CDR2 SYGVNS. V trimming: 4 bases; J trimming: 11 bases; junction bases outside the gene matches: 10. The CDR3 length is 15 residues. The CDR3: CASSGGQGPGSKLFF. The CDR3 coding sequence is TGTGCCAGCAGTGGGGGACAGGGGCCCGGGTCTAAACTGTTTTTT. The whole variable domain, filled in from reference TRBV25-1 and TRBJ1-4, reads EADIYQTPRYLVIGTGKKITLECSQTMGHDKMYWYQQDPGMELHLIHYSYGVNSTEKGDLSSESTVSRIRTEHFPLTLESARPSHTSQYLCASSGGQGPGSKLFFGSGTQLSVL.

The chain recombines TRBV28 with TRBJ1-2; D gene uncertain. The V end lost 5 bases, the J end lost 4 bases, and 17 bases lay between the germline ends. From germline, CDR1 is MDHEN and CDR2 SYDVKM. This CDR3 has 15 amino acids. The CDR3 reads CASSPSSRQLYGYTF. In DNA form, the CDR3 reads TGTGCCAGCAGTCCCTCCTCGAGGCAGCTCTATGGCTACACCTTC.

This chain joins TRBV6-2 or TRBV6-3 and TRBJ2-7; TRBD1 agrees at 7 bases. The CDR3 totals 13 residues. V lost 6 bases to trimming and J lost 3 bases; unmatched junction nucleotides: 5. Germline assignment: CDR1 MNHEY and CDR2 SVGEGT. The CDR3 DNA follows: TGTGCCAGCAGCTCGGGACAGAACTACGAGCAGTACTTC. It encodes CASSSGQNYEQYF.

Points on this clone: This CDR3 is also generated by other DNA sequences in the sample. The rearrangement uses TRBV11-2 and TRBJ1-5, with TRBD1 matching over 8 bases. Germline CDR1 SGHAT, CDR2 FQNNGV. The CDR3 has 14 residues. After removal of 5 bases from V and 4 bases from J, the junction contained 4 bases not matched to a gene. CDR3 bases: TGTGCCAGCAGCCTTGACAGGGGAAATCAGCCCCAGCATTTT. Translating it yields CASSLDRGNQPQHF.

This clone was seen just once. CDR3 sequence (DNA): TGCGCCAGCAGTGAGCTTGTATCCTCTAGGTACGAGCAGTACTTC. Its translation is CASSELVSSRYEQYF. J is TRBJ2-7 and V is TRBV10-2; D gene uncertain. V shed 2 bases and J shed 4 bases, with 15 bases lying between them. CDR3 length: 15 residues. From germline, CDR1 is WSHSY and CDR2 SAAADI.

This chain links TRBV18 with TRBJ2-3; 10 bases line up with TRBD2. The CDR3 has 19 amino acids. In germline, CDR1 is KGHSH, CDR2 LQKENI. Losses at the gene ends were 3 bases for V and 0 bases for J; bases not matched to a gene: 12. In DNA form, the CDR3 reads TGTGCCAGCTCACCTATCCGGACTAGCGGAGAGACTAGCACAGATACGCAGTATTTT. This sequence encodes CASSPIRTSGETSTDTQYF.

This clone was seen only a few times. The genes are TRBV2 and TRBJ2-7; 9 bases agree with TRBD1. The germline V gene encodes CDR1 SNHLY and CDR2 FYNNEI. Unmatched junction bases numbered 7, after V lost 9 bases and J lost 4 bases. The length of the CDR3 is 13 residues. CDR3 DNA sequence: TGTGCCAGAGGACAGGGGCCATCGTACGAGCAGTACTTC. The encoded protein is CARGQGPSYEQYF.

The rearrangement links TRBV27 to TRBJ2-1; 8 bases are a match to TRBD1. Trimming at V came to 0 bases and at J to 4 bases, leaving 5 bases not matched to a gene. Per germline, CDR1 MNHEY and CDR2 SMNVEV (reference sequence). The CDR3 sequence is 16 residues long. Here the CDR3 DNA reads TGTGCCAGCAGTTTATCGATAGGGACAGGTTACAATGAGCAGTTCTTC. It yields the protein CASSLSIGTGYNEQFF.